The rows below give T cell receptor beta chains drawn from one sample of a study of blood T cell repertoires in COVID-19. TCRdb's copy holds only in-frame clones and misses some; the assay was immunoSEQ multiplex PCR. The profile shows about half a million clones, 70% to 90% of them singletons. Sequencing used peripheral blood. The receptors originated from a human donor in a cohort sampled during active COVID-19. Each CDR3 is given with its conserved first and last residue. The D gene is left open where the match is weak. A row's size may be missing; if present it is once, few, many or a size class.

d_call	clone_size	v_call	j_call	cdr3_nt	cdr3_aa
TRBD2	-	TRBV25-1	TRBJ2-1	TGTGCCAGCAGTGAACTAGCGGGAGGTTTCAATGAGCAGTTCTTC	CASSELAGGFNEQFF
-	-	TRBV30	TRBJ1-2	TGTGCCTGGAGTCGGGGGGGCAGGGGCTATGGCTACACCTTC	CAWSRGGRGYGYTF
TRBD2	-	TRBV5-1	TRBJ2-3	TGCGCCAGCAGCTTCGGACTAGCGAGATATACGCAGTATTTT	CASSFGLARYTQYF
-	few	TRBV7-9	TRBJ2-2	TGTGCCAGCAGCCCCCGCGGGACCGGGGAGCTGTTTTTT	CASSPRGTGELFF
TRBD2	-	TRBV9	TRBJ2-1	TGTGCCAGCAGCACTCTAGCGGGAGACGCCTACAATGAGCAGTTCTTC	CASSTLAGDAYNEQFF
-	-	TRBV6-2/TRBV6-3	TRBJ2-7	TGTGCCAGCAGTTACTCGAGGATGGGGAGTGAGCAGTACTTC	CASSYSRMGSEQYF
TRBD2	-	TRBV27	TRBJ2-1	TGTGCCAGCAGTTCAGTACCGGGACTAGCGGGAGTTTATAAGTCGTTCTTC	CASSSVPGLAGVYKSFF
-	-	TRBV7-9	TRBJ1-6	TGTGCCAGCAGCTTAGATATTAATTCACCCCTCCACTTT	CASSLDINSPLHF
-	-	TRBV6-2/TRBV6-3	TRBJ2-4	TGTGCCAGCAGTTACCAGGGGGTAGGAGGGAACATTCAGTACTTC	CASSYQGVGGNIQYF
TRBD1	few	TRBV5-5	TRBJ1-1	TGTGCCAGCAGCCTTCGACAGGGGGTGAACACTGAAGCTTTCTTT	CASSLRQGVNTEAFF
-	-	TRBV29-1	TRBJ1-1	TGCAGCGTTTCACAGGAGCAGAACACTGAAGCTTTCTTT	CSVSQEQNTEAFF
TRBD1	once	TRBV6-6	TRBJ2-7	TGTGCCAGCAGCCTTTTGGGACAGGGGGCGCAACCGGGAGAAGAGTCCTACGAGCAGTACTTC	CASSLLGQGAQPGEESYEQYF
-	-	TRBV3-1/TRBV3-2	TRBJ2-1	TGTGCCAGCAGCCAAGATCTTACGGGAGTCAACAATGAGCAGTTCTTC	CASSQDLTGVNNEQFF
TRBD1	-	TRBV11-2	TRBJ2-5	TGTGCCAGCAGCTTAAGGGACAGGGGAGGAGAGACCCAGTACTTC	CASSLRDRGGETQYF
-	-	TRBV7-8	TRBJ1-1	TGTGCCCTGGGCACGAACACTGAAGCTTTCTTT	CALGTNTEAFF
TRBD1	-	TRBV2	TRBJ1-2	TGTGCCAGCAGTCCAGGGGGCTCTAACTATGGCTACACCTTC	CASSPGGSNYGYTF
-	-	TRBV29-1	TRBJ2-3	TGCAGCGTTGTCGCAGGTACAGATACGCAGTATTTT	CSVVAGTDTQYF
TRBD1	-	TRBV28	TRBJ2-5	TGTGCCAGCAGTTCCCGGACAGGGGGCGTGAAAGAGACCCAGTACTTC	CASSSRTGGVKETQYF
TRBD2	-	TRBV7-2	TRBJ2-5	TGTGCCAGCAGCTTAGTAGGGGCGGGAGGGGAAGAGACCCAGTACTTC	CASSLVGAGGEETQYF
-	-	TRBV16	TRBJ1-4	TGTGCCAGCAGCCGCGGTTTAGCTAATGAAAAACTGTTTTTT	CASSRGLANEKLFF
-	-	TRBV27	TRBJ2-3	TGTGCCAGCAGTTTCCTTTCCCCCACAGATACGCAGTATTTT	CASSFLSPTDTQYF
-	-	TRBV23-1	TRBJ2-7	TGCGCCAGCAGTCAATCGTCCAGTGCTTACGAGCAGTACTTC	CASSQSSSAYEQYF
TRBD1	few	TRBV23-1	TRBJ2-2	TGCGCCAGCAGTCAATCAGGGACAGGGTGCACCGGGGAGCTGTTTTTT	CASSQSGTGCTGELFF